This T cell receptor (beta chain) was recorded in a study of OX40 agonist ivuxolimab in advanced cancers. Study at large: It was ivuxolimab, an agonistic anti-OX40 (CD134) antibody, that patients were treated with. Six ivuxolimab dose levels, 0.01 to 10 mg/kg, were given intravenously every 2 weeks. Patients were approximately 80% male with ages roughly 23 to 79, mean about 60.

Looked up from germline, CDR1 is SGHDT and CDR2 is YYEEEE. Between the trimmed V and J ends, which lost 0 bases and 6 bases, there was a span of 15 bases. The CDR3 loop spans 15 amino acids. TCRdb's copy holds only in-frame clones and misses some; the assay was immunoSEQ multiplex PCR. The sample has 50,000 to 85,000 clones, about 85% seen once. This clone was detected only once. The sample here was CD4+ or CD8+ T cells sorted from blood, taken in a trial of the OX40 agonist ivuxolimab. The V gene is TRBV5-6, the J gene TRBJ1-1; unclear D gene. This receptor was taken from an adult with an advanced solid tumor such as melanoma, head and neck, liver or kidney cancer. The DNA for the CDR3 is TGTGCCAGCAGCTTGGTTTCTTTAAGGACCGCTGAAGCTTTCTTT. Protein sequence: CASSLVSLRTAEAFF. The entire variable domain, with the rest obtained from reference TRBV5-6 and TRBJ1-1, is as follows: DAGVTQSPTHLIKTRGQQVTLRCSPKSGHDTVSWYQQALGQGPQFIFQYYEEEERQRGNFPDRFSGHQFPNYSSELNVNALLLGDSALYLCASSLVSLRTAEAFFGQGTRLTVV.